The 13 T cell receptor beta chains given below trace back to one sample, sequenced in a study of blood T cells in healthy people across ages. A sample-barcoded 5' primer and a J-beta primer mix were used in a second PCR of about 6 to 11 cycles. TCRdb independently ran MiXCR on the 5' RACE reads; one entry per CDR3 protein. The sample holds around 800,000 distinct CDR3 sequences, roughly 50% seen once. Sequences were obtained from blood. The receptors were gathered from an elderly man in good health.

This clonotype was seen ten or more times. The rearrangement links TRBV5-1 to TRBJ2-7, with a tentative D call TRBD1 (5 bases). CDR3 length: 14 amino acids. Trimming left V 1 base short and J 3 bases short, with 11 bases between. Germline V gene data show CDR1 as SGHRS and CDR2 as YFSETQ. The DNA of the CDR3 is TGCGCCAGCAGCTTGCAGGGAAGGGACTACGAGCAGTACTTC. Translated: CASSLQGRDYEQYF.

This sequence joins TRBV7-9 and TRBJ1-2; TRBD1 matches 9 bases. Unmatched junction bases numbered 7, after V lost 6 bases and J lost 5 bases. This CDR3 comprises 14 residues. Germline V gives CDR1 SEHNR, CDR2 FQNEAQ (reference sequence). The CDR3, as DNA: TGTGCCAGCAGTCAAGGGACAGGGTTTTATGGCTACACCTTC. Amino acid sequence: CASSQGTGFYGYTF.

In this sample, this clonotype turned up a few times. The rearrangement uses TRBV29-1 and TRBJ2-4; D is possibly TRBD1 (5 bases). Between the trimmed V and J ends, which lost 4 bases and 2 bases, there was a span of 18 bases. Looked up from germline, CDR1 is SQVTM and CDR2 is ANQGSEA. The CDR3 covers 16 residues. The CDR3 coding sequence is TGCAGCGTTGGGTGGCCGCCAGGGATAACCAAAAACATTCAGTACTTC. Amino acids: CSVGWPPGITKNIQYF.

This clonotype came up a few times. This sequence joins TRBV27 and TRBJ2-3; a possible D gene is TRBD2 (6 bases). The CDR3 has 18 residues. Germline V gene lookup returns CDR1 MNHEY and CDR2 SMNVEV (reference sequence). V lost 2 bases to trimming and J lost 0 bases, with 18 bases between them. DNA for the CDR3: TGTGCCAGCAGTTTACTGCGGGGAGCGGGCACTAGCACAGATACGCAGTATTTT. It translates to CASSLLRGAGTSTDTQYF.

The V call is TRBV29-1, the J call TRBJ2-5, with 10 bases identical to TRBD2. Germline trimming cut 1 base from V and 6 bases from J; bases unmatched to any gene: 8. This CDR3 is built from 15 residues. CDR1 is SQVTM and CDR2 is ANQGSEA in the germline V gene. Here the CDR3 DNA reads TGCAGCGTTGAAGCAAGCGGGGGGGAATTCAAGACCCAGTACTTC. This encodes CSVEASGGEFKTQYF.

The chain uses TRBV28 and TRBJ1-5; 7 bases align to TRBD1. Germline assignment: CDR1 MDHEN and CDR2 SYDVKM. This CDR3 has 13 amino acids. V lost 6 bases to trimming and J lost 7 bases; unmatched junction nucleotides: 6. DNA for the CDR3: TGTGCCAGCAGGCCAGGGGGAAAACAGCCCCAGCATTTT. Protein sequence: CASRPGGKQPQHF.

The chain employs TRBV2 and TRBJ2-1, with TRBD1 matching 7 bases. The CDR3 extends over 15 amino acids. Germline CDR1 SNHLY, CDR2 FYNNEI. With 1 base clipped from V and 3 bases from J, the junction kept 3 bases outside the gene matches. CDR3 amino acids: CASSEGQGVYNEQFF. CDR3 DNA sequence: TGTGCCAGCAGTGAAGGCCAGGGGGTCTACAATGAGCAGTTCTTC.

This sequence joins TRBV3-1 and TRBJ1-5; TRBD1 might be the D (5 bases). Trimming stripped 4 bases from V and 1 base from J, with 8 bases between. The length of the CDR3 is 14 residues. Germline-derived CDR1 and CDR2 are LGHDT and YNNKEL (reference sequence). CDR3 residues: CASSLGTSNQPQHF. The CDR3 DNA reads TGTGCCAGCAGCCTCGGGACCAGCAATCAGCCCCAGCATTTT.

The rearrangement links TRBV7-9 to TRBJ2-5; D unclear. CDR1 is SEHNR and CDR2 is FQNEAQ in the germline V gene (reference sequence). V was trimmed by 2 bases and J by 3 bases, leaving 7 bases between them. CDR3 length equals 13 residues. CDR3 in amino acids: CASSLRQKETQYF. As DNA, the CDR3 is TGTGCCAGCAGCTTAAGACAAAAAGAGACCCAGTACTTC.

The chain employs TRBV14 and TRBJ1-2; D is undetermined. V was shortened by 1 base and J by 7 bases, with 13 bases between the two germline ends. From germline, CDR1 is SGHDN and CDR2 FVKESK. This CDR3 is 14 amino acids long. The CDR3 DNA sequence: TGTGCCAGCAGCCAAGCAACAAGTTTAGGTGGCTACACCTTC. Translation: CASSQATSLGGYTF.

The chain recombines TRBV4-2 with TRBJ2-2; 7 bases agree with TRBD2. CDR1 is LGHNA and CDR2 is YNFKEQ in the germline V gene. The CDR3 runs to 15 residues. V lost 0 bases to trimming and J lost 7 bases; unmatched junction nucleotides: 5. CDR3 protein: CASSQDPSGVGELFF. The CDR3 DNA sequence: TGTGCCAGCAGCCAAGATCCTAGCGGAGTCGGGGAGCTGTTTTTT.

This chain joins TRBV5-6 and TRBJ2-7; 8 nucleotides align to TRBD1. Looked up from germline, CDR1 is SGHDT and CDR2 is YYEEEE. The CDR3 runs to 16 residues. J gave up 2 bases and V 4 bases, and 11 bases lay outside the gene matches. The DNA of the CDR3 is TGTGCCAGCAGCGCGGAGGGCAGGGGGCAGGCCTACGAGCAGTACTTC. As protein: CASSAEGRGQAYEQYF.

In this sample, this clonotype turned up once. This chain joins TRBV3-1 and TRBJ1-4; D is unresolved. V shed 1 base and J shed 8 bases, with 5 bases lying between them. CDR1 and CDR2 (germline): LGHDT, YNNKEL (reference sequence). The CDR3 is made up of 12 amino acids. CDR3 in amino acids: CASSQVVEKLFF. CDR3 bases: TGTGCCAGCAGCCAAGTCGTAGAAAAACTGTTTTTT.